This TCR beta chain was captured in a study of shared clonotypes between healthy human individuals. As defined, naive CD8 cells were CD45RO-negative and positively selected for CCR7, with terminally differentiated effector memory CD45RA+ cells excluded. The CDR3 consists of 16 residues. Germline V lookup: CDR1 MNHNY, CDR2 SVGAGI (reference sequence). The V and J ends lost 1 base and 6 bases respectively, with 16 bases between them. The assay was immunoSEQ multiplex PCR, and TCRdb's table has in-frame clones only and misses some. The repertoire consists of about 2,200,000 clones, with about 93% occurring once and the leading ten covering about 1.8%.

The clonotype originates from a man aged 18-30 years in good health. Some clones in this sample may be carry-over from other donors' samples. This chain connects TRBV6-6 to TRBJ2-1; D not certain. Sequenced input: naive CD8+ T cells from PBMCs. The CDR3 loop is CASSYFENPPLNEQFF. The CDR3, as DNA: TGTGCCAGCAGTTACTTCGAGAATCCTCCCCTCAATGAGCAGTTCTTC.